Shown below are 11 T cell receptor beta chains from a single sample sequenced in a study of CD8+CD57+ T cells in acquired aplastic anemia. Template material for TCR beta VDJ and CDR3 profiling consisted of genomic DNA. TCRdb re-called the reads with MiXCR, one entry per CDR3 protein. Here the sample spans roughly 180,000 distinct CDR3 sequences, 55% to 70% being singletons. The sequenced material came from sorted CD4+, CD8+, or CD8+CD57+ T cells (not recorded which) from PBMCs. These receptors were collected from a human donor with severe aplastic anemia or a healthy control (not recorded which).

This sequence joins TRBV7-9 and TRBJ2-3; D remains ambiguous. V lost 5 bases and J 1 base, leaving 10 bases between the germline ends. Germline-derived CDR1 and CDR2 are SEHNR and FQNEAQ (reference sequence). The CDR3 runs 14 residues. CDR3 DNA: TGTGCCAGCAGCGTAGGACGAGGCACAGATACGCAGTATTTT. Residues: CASSVGRGTDTQYF.

This clonotype was counted a few times. The chain uses TRBV7-8 and TRBJ2-1; 14 bases map to TRBD2. With 5 bases clipped from V and 9 bases from J, the junction kept 9 bases outside the gene matches. CDR3 size: 16 residues. Germline CDR1 reads SGHVS; CDR2 reads FQNEAQ. The CDR3 sequence is CASSPGTSGSGGEQFF. The CDR3 bases are TGTGCCAGCAGCCCAGGGACTAGCGGGAGTGGAGGTGAGCAGTTCTTC. The full variable domain, its missing parts supplied by reference TRBV7-8 and TRBJ2-1, is GAGVSQSPRYKVAKRGQDVALRCDPISGHVSLFWYQQALGQGPEFLTYFQNEAQLDKSGLPSDRFFAERPEGSVSTLKIQRTQQEDSAVYLCASSPGTSGSGGEQFFGPGTRLTVL.

V and J are TRBV7-2 and TRBJ2-7; 8 bases map to TRBD1. CDR1 SGHTA and CDR2 FQGNSA come from the germline V gene. This CDR3 has 14 amino acids. The ends lost 3 bases at V and 5 bases at J; junction bases unmatched: 6. The CDR3 DNA reads as TGTGCCAGCAGCTTCTCCACACAGGGGGACGAGCAGTACTTC. Its translation: CASSFSTQGDEQYF.

This clonotype showed up just once. Compared with germline, one end of the junction differs, possibly owing to a read error. V and J are TRBV10-3 and TRBJ1-2; D call uncertain. The CDR3 length is 12 residues. Per germline, CDR1 ENHRY and CDR2 SYGVKD. CDR3 nucleotide sequence: TGTGCCATCAGTGGTGTAAACTATGGCTGCACCTTC. Protein sequence: CAISGVNYGCTF.

The V call is TRBV12-3 or TRBV12-4, the J call TRBJ1-1, with no clear D. The CDR3 is 13 residues long. V lost 2 bases, J lost 4 bases, and 8 bases lay in between. The CDR3 region is CASSLRESTEAFF. CDR3 in DNA: TGTGCCAGCAGTTTACGAGAGAGCACTGAAGCTTTCTTT.

This chain joins TRBV6-6 and TRBJ1-5; D is unresolved. V lost 6 bases and J lost 4, with 13 bases in between. This CDR3 contains 14 residues. From germline, CDR1 is MNHNY and CDR2 SVGAGI (reference sequence). The DNA of the CDR3 is TGTGCCAGCAGCTTAGCGGGCGCGAATCAGCCCCAGCATTTT. This codes for CASSLAGANQPQHF.

The genes are TRBV7-8 and TRBJ2-7; D is undetermined. V lost 3 bases to trimming and J lost 1 base, with 13 bases between them. Germline V CDR1 and CDR2: SGHVS, FQNEAQ. The CDR3 has 15 residues. CDR3 coding DNA: TGTGCCAGCAGCTTTGGGGTTTGGGGATCCTACGAGCAGTACTTC. Translating it yields CASSFGVWGSYEQYF.

This chain links TRBV6-6 with TRBJ2-7; TRBD1 matches 10 bases. The J segment lost 1 base and the V segment lost 5 bases, leaving 8 bases of the junction unmatched. The CDR3 is 16 residues long. Germline CDR1 reads MNHNY; CDR2 reads SVGAGI (reference sequence). CDR3 sequence: CASSQLGQGISYEQYF. The CDR3 DNA follows: TGTGCCAGCAGTCAATTGGGACAGGGGATATCCTACGAGCAGTACTTC.

This chain joins TRBV20-1 and TRBJ1-1; D call uncertain. The CDR3 extends over 11 amino acids. Trimming took off 2 bases at V and 2 bases at J, with 3 bases between the two ends. Germline-derived CDR1 and CDR2 are DFQATT and SNEGSKA (reference sequence). This chain's CDR3 is CSARFNTEAFF. In DNA form, the CDR3 reads TGCAGTGCTAGATTTAACACTGAAGCTTTCTTT.

The table lists this clonotype with a few counts. The chain has TRBV9 and TRBJ2-3; D is perhaps TRBD1 or TRBD2 (5 bases each). Per germline, CDR1 SGDLS and CDR2 YYNGEE. Trimming shortened V by 4 bases and J by 0 bases, and 9 bases separated the two germline ends. The CDR3 is 14 amino acids. The DNA of the CDR3 is TGTGCCAGCAGCCCTGGGGACAGCACAGATACGCAGTATTTT. Amino acids: CASSPGDSTDTQYF.

In nucleotides, the CDR3 is TGTGCCAGCAGCTTAGATCAGGGGAATGAGCAGTTCTTC. Residues: CASSLDQGNEQFF. This chain uses TRBV11-2 with TRBJ2-1; D is perhaps TRBD1 (6 bases). Between the trimmed V and J ends, which lost 0 bases and 7 bases, there was a span of 7 bases. The CDR3 extends over 13 amino acids. The V gene's germline CDR1 is SGHAT and CDR2 FQNNGV.